This TCR beta chain emerged from a study of T cell repertoires in cytomegalovirus infection. Whole-study context: Alongside well-studied HLA-B-restricted CMV epitopes, recently identified HLA-C-restricted CMV epitopes were also used.

TCRdb reprocessed the reads via MiXCR and lists one record per CDR3 protein. Of some 920,000 distinct CDR3 sequences in the sample, about 33% were seen once. Germline loops: CDR1 MDHEN, CDR2 SYDVKM. Trimming took 10 bases from V and 2 from J, leaving 22 bases between them. This CDR3 has 16 residues. As concerns this clonotype: Its antigen is undetermined.

The source was cultured CD8+ T cells from PBMCs, collected from culture after CMV antigen stimulation. This clonotype was sampled from a human donor in good health (CMV status not recorded). Some clones in this sample may be carry-over from other donors' samples. The chain couples TRBV28 to TRBJ2-3; D is tentatively TRBD1 or TRBD2 (5 bases each). The CDR3 reads CATQPGTWDSTDTQYF. The CDR3 nucleotides read TGTGCCACCCAACCCGGGACCTGGGATTCCACAGATACGCAGTATTTT.